This T cell receptor (beta chain) came from a study of blood T cell repertoires in COVID-19. Germline V gene lookup returns CDR1 KGHSH and CDR2 LQKENI. With 2 bases removed from V and 2 bases from J, the gap between germline ends came to 12 bases. The CDR3 spans 15 residues. In the original processing: Cell counts per sample came from amplifying reference gene primers. Libraries were prepared by immunoSEQ multiplex PCR; TCRdb keeps only in-frame clonotypes and omits some of them. V and J calls and clone size are those listed in that table; D and trimming were worked out from the DNA. This sample yields roughly 200,000 clones, of which roughly 85% are seen a single time; around 4.9% belongs to the top ten.

The sequence derives from a woman over 75 with acute or convalescent COVID-19. The chain carries TRBV18 and TRBJ2-5; unclear D gene. The sample consisted of peripheral blood. The CDR3 reads CASSPGFLQQETQYF. The CDR3 coding sequence is TGTGCCAGCTCACCAGGCTTTTTACAACAAGAGACCCAGTACTTC.